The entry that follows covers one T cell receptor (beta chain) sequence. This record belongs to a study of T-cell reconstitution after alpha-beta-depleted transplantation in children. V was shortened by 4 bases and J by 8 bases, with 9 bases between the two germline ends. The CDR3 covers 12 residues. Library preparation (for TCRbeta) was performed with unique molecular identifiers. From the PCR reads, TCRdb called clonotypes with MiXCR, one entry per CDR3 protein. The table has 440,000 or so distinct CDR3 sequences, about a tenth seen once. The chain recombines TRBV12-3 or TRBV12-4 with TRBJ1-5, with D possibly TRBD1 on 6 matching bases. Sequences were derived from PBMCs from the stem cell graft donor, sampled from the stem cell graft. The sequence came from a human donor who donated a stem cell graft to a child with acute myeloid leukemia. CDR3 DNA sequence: TGTGCCAGCAGTTGGGGGCTGGAGCCCCAGCATTTT. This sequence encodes CASSWGLEPQHF.